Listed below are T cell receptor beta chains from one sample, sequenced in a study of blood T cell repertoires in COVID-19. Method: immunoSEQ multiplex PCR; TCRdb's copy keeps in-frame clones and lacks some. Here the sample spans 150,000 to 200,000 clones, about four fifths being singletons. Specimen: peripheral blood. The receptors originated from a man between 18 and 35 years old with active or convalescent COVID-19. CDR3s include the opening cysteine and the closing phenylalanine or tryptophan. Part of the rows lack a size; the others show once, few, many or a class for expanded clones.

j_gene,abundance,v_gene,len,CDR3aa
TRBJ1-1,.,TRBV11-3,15,CASSSSHRGRTEAFF
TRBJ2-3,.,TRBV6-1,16,CASSEYRGTTTDTQYF
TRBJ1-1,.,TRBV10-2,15,CASSPWEGMNTEAFF
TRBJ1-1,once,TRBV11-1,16,CASSFSPGTGITEAFF
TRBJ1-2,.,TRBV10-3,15,CAISVQTGRGYGYTF
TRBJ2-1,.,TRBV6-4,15,CASSVWGGTSNEQFF
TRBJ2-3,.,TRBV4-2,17,CASSQEWGQGVTDTQYF
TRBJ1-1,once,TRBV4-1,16,CASSQGLLYGNTEAFF
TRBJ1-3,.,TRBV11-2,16,CASSLEALSSGNTIYF
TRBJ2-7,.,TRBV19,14,CASSIDTGGSEQYF
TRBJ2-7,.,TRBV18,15,CASSPVGLANYEQYF
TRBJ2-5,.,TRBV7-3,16,CASSLTTSGSRETQYF
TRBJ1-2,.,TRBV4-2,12,CASSQEAYGYTF
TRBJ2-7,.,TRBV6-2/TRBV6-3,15,CASSLTPTGSYEQYF
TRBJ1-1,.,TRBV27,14,CASSLSAGEAEAFF
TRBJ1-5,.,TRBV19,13,CASGAYSNQPQHF
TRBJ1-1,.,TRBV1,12,CTSSPLSSEAFF
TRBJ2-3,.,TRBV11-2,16,CASSHGGRGITDTQYF
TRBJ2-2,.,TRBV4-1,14,CASSQGGPGGELFF
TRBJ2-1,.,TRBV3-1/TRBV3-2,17,CASSHLQGSISYNEQFF
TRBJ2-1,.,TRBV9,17,CASSSRTSGDYYNEQFF
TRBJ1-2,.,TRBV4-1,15,CASSQEAEFLRGYTF
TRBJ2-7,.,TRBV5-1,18,CASSRLESGGQGKYEQYF
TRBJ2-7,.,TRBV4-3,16,CASSQVRGEGAYEQYF
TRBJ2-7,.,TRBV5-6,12,CASSLDFYEQYF
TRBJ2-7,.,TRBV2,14,CASSLDRGRYEQYF
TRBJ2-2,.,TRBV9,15,CASSQMGSSSGELFF
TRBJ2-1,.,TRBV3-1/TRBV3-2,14,CASSQDPLLNEQFF
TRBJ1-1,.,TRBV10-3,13,CAIKGGTGTEAFF
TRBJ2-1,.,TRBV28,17,CASTDRGSGDGYNEQFF
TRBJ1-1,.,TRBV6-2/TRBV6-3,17,CASSYSILDSQNTEAFF
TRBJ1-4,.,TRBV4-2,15,CASSQPGGDYEKLFF
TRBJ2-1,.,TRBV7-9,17,CASSSPVEAGAANEQFF
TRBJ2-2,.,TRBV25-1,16,CASSLELAANTGELFF
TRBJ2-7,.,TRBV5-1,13,CASSLESSGALNF
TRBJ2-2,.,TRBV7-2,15,CASSLGHHGSGELFF
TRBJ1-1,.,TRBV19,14,CASSTRTGEVEAFF
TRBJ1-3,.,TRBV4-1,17,CASSQAAFSYSGNTIYF